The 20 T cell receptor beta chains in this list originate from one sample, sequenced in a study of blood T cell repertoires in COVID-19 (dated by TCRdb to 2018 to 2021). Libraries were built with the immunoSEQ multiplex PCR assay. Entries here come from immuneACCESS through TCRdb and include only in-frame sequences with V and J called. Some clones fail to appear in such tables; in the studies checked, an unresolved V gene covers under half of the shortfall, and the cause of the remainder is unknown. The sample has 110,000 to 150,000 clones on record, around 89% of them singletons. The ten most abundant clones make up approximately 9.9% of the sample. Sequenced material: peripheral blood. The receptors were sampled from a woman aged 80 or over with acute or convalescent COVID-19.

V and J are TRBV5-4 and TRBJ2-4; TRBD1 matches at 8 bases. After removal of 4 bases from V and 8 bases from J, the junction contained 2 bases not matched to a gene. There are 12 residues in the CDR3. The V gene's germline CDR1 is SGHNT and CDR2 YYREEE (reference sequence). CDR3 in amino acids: CASSQGADIQYF. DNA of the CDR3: TGTGCCAGCAGCCAGGGGGCAGACATTCAGTACTTC. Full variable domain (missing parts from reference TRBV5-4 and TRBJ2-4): ETGVTQSPTHLIKTRGQQVTLRCSSQSGHNTVSWYQQALGQGPQFIFQYYREEENGRGNFPPRFSGLQFPNYSSELNVNALELDDSALYLCASSQGADIQYFGAGTRLSVL.

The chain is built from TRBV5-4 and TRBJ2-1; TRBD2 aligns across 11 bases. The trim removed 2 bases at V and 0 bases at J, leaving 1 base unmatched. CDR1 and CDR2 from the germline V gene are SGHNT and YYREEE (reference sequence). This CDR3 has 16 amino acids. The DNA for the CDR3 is TGTGCCAGCAGCTTACTAGCGGGGGTCTCCTACAATGAGCAGTTCTTC. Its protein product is CASSLLAGVSYNEQFF.

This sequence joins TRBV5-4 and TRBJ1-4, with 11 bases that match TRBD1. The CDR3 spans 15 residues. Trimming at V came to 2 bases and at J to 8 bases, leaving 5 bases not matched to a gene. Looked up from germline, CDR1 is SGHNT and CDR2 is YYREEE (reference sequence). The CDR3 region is CASSFRTGGQEKLFF. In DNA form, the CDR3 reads TGTGCCAGCAGCTTTCGGACAGGGGGCCAGGAAAAACTGTTTTTT.

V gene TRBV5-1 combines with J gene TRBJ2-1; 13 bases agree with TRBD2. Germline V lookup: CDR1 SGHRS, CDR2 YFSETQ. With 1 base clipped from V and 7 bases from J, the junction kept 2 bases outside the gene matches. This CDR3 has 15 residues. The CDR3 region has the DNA TGCGCCAGCAGCTTGACTAGCGGGGGGGAGAATGAGCAGTTCTTC. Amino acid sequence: CASSLTSGGENEQFF.

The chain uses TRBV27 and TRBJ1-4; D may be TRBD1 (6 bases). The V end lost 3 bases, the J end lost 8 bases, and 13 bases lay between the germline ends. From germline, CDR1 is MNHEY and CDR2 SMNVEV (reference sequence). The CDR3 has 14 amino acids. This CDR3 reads CASSFQGRGEKLFF. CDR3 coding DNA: TGTGCCAGCAGTTTCCAGGGGCGCGGGGAAAAACTGTTTTTT. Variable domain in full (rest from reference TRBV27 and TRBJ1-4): EAQVTQNPRYLITVTGKKLTVTCSQNMNHEYMSWYRQDPGLGLRQIYYSMNVEVTDKGDVPEGYKVSRKEKRNFPLILESPSPNQTSLYFCASSFQGRGEKLFFGSGTQLSVL.

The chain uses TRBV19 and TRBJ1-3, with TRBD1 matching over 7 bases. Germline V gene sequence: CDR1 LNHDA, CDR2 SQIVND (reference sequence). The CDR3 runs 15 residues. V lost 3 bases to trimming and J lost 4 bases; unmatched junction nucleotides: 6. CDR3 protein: CASSIPGQVGNTIYF. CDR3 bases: TGTGCCAGTAGTATCCCCGGACAGGTCGGAAACACCATATATTTT.

As DNA, the CDR3 is TGTGCCAGCAGCCCCCCGCTGGGACAGGGGGCATCTGGGGCCAACGTCCTGACTTTC. It is translated as CASSPPLGQGASGANVLTF. The gene calls are TRBV7-3 and TRBJ2-6; 12 bases are shared with TRBD1. Germline lookup yields CDR1 SGHTA and CDR2 FQGTGA. With V trimmed by 5 bases and J by 1 base, 9 bases remained unmatched. This CDR3 spans 19 amino acids.

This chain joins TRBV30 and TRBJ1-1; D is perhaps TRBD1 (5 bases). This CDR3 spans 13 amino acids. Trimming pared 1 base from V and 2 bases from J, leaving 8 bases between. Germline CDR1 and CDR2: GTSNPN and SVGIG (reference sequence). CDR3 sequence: CAWSAQGNTEAFF. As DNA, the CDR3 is TGTGCCTGGAGTGCGCAGGGTAACACTGAAGCTTTCTTT.

The CDR3 region is CASSERGIWAEAFF. As DNA, the CDR3 is TGTGCCAGCAGTGAAAGGGGTATCTGGGCTGAAGCTTTCTTT. The chain employs TRBV6-1 and TRBJ1-1; tentative D call: TRBD1 (5 bases). Trimming stripped 2 bases from V and 6 bases from J, with 13 bases between. This CDR3 region has 14 residues. The germline CDR1 and CDR2 sequences are MNHNS and SASEGT.

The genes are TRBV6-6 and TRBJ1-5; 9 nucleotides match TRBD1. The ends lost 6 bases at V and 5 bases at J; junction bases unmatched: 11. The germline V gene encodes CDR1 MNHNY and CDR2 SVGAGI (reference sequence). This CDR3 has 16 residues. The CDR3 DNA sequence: TGTGCCAGCAGCTCCTTCACAGGGGGCGGTGATCAGCCCCAGCATTTT. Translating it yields CASSSFTGGGDQPQHF.

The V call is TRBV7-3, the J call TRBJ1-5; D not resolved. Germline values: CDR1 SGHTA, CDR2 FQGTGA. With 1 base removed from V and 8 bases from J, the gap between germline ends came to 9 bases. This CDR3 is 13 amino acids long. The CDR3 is CASSLMRAEPQHF. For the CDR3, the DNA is TGTGCCAGCAGCTTAATGCGAGCTGAGCCCCAGCATTTT.

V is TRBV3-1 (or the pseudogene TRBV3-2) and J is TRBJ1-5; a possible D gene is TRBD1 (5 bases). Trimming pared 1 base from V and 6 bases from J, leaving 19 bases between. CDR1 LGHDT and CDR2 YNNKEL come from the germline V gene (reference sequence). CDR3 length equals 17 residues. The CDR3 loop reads CASSQGTAQGSTQPQHF. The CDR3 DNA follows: TGTGCCAGCAGCCAAGGAACGGCGCAGGGTAGTACTCAGCCCCAGCATTTT.

The CDR3: CASSMQGGREETQYF. The CDR3 region has the DNA TGTGCCAGCAGCATGCAGGGGGGCCGGGAAGAGACCCAGTACTTC. The chain employs TRBV5-5 and TRBJ2-5; TRBD1 might be the D (7 bases). CDR1 is SGHKS, CDR2 YYEKEE, per germline (reference sequence). The CDR3 sequence is 15 residues long. Trimming pared 4 bases from V and 3 bases from J, leaving 16 bases between.

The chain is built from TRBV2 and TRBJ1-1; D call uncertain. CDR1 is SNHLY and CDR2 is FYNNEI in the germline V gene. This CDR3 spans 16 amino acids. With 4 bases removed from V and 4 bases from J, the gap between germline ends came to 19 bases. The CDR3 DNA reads TGTGCCAGCAGTGTAAGTTCAGCCCGGGTGAGCACTGAAGCTTTCTTT. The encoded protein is CASSVSSARVSTEAFF. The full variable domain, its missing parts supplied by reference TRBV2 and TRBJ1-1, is EPEVTQTPSHQVTQMGQEVILRCVPISNHLYFYWYRQILGQKVEFLVSFYNNEISEKSEIFDDQFSVERPDGSNFTLKIRSTKLEDSAMYFCASSVSSARVSTEAFFGQGTRLTVV.

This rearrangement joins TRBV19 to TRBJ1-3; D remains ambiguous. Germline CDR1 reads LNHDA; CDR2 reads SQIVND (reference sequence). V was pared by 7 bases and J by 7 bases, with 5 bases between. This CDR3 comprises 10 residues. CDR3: CASNGNTIYF. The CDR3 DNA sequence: TGTGCCAGTAACGGGAACACCATATATTTT. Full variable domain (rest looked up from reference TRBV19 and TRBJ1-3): DGGITQSPKYLFRKEGQNVTLSCEQNLNHDAMYWYRQDPGQGLRLIYYSQIVNDFQKGDIAEGYSVSREKKESFPLTVTSAQKNPTAFYLCASNGNTIYFGEGSWLTVV.

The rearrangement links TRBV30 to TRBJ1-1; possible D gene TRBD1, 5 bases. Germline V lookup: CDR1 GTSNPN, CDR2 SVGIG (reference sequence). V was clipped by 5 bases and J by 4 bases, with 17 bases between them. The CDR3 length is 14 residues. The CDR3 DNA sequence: TGTGCCTGGGGCAACTGGCAGGGTGGCACTGAAGCTTTCTTT. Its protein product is CAWGNWQGGTEAFF.

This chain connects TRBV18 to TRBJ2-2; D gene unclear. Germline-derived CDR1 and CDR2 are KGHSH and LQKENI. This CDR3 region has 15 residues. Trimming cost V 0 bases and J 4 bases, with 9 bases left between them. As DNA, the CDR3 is TGTGCCAGCTCACCACCCGCCAGTTCCACCGGGGAGCTGTTTTTT. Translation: CASSPPASSTGELFF.

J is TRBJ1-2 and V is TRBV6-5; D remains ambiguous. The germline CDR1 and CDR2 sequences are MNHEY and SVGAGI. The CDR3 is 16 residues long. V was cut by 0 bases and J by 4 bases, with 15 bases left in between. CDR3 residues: CASSYSAPPNSYGYTF. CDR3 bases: TGTGCCAGCAGTTACTCAGCACCACCTAACTCCTATGGCTACACCTTC.

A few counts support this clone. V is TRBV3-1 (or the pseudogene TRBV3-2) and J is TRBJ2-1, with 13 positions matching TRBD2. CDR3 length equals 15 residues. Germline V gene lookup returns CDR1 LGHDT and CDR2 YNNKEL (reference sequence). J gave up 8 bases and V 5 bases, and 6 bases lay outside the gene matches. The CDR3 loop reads CASSALAGGRDEQFF. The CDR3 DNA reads TGTGCCAGCAGCGCACTAGCGGGGGGGCGGGATGAGCAGTTCTTC.

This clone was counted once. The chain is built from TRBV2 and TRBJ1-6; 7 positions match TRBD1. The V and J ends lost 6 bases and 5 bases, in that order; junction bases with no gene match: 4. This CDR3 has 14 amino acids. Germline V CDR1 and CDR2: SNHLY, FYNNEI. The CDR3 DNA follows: TGTGCCAGCAGAACCGGGACAGATAATTCACCCCTCCACTTT. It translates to CASRTGTDNSPLHF.